The text below deals with one T cell receptor (beta chain). What it binds is unknown. The sample comes from a study of OX40 agonist ivuxolimab in advanced cancers. On the study more broadly: In three patients, partial responses were observed, one with hepatocellular carcinoma and two with cutaneous melanoma. Findings and caveats of the study: The investigators did not determine what antigen specificity the expanded peripheral T cells had.

Sequencing was performed with immunoSEQ multiplex PCR; in TCRdb, only in-frame clones are kept and a portion is missing. The sample lists approximately 80,000 clones; roughly 87% were seen once. The CDR3 loop spans 16 amino acids. CDR1 is SGHVS, CDR2 FNYEAQ, per germline. V was clipped by 5 bases and J by 0 bases, with 11 bases between them. The rearrangement joins TRBV7-6 to TRBJ2-6; D remains unclear. The source of this sequence is an adult with an advanced solid tumor such as melanoma, head and neck, liver or kidney cancer. The source material was CD4+ or CD8+ T cells sorted from blood, sampled in a trial of the OX40 agonist ivuxolimab. CDR3 sequence: CASSQDRFSGANVLTF. In nucleotides, the CDR3 is TGTGCCAGCAGCCAGGATCGGTTCTCTGGGGCCAACGTCCTGACTTTC.